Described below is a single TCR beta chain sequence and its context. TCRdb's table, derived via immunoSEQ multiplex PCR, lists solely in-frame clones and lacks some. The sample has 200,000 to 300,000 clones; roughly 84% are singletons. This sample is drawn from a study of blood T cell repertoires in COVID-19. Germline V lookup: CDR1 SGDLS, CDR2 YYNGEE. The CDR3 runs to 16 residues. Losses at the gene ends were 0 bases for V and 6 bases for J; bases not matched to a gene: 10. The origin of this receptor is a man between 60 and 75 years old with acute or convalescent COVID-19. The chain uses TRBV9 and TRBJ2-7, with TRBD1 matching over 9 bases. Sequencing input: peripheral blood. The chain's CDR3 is CASSVGPPDRGFEQYF. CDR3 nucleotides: TGTGCCAGCAGCGTAGGCCCCCCGGACAGGGGATTCGAGCAGTACTTC.